This TCR beta chain was recovered during a study of T cell responses to AZD1222 COVID-19 vaccine. Points from the study as a whole: Dominant at 160-218 and 743-854, vaccine-associated CD4 TCRs also spanned spike. A rise in Spike-specific TCR breadth and depth followed two AZD1222 doses. Unmutated regions of variants are reportedly targeted by nearly half of spike-specific TCRs. Females made up more of the donors, who were largely white British, and clonal diversity may have come out too low.

Profiled with immunoSEQ multiplex PCR; TCRdb holds only in-frame clones, not every one. The sample yields 100,000 or so clones, over 75% seen once. Worth noting for this clone: The antigen is undetermined.

Sequences were derived from peripheral blood, sampled on day 0 of AZD1222 vaccination. This TCR was sampled from an adult in good health.

CDR3 loop: CASSVDTRVAQYF. The CDR3 DNA sequence: TGTGCCAGCAGCGTAGACACGAGAGTAGCGCAGTATTTT. V gene TRBV9 combines with J gene TRBJ2-3; D unresolved. This CDR3 is 13 amino acids long. Trimming left V 0 bases short and J 10 bases short, with 12 bases between. The germline gives CDR1 SGDLS, CDR2 YYNGEE.